This T cell receptor (beta chain) is from a study of cytomegalovirus exposure and HLA in healthy donors. This PCR relied on a set of 60 Vbeta primers and 13 Jbeta primers. Here immunoSEQ multiplex PCR was the method, and the copy in TCRdb shows in-frame clones only, minus some. The repertoire holds about 100,000 clones, with approximately 74% as singletons. The CDR3 runs to 15 residues. Germline V lookup: CDR1 SGHAT, CDR2 FQNNGV. V dropped 5 bases and J dropped 2 bases, with 12 bases sitting between them. The specimen was PBMCs. J is TRBJ1-4 and V is TRBV11-2; no clear D. The sequence derives from a woman aged 40 to 50 in good health and CMV-seronegative. The CDR3: CASSHSGATNEKLFF. Here the CDR3 DNA reads TGTGCCAGCAGCCATAGTGGAGCTACTAATGAAAAACTGTTTTTT.